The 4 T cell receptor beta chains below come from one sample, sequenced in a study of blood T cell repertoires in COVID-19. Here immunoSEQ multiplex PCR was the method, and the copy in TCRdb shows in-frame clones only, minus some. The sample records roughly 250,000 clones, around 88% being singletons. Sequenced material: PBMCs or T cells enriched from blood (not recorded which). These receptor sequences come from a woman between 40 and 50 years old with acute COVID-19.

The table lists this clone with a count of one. The CDR3 sequence is CASSLGGQSSYNSPLHF. Written as DNA, the CDR3 is TGTGCCAGCAGCTTAGGGGGACAGAGCTCCTATAATTCACCCCTCCACTTT. This sequence joins TRBV7-2 and TRBJ1-6; 7 bases line up with TRBD1. V shed 1 base, J shed 0 bases, and the junction held 3 bases outside the gene matches. The CDR3 is made up of 17 amino acids. Germline V gene sequence: CDR1 SGHTA, CDR2 FQGNSA. Filled out from reference TRBV7-2 and TRBJ1-6, the complete variable domain reads GAGVSQSPSNKVTEKGKDVELRCDPISGHTALYWYRQSLGQGLEFLIYFQGNSAPDKSGLPSDRFSAERTGGSVSTLTIQRTQQEDSAVYLCASSLGGQSSYNSPLHFGNGTRLTVT.

CDR3 bases: TGTGCCAGCAGCTCAAGACAGGGTCGCGAAAAACTGTTTTTT. Protein product: CASSSRQGREKLFF. This sequence joins TRBV7-9 and TRBJ1-4; 7 bases line up with TRBD1. J was trimmed by 8 bases and V by 4 bases; bases with no gene match: 7. Germline values: CDR1 SEHNR, CDR2 FQNEAQ (reference sequence). The CDR3 spans 14 residues.

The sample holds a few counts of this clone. The CDR3 here is CASRARGGTGYEQYF. The CDR3 DNA reads as TGTGCCAGTAGGGCCCGAGGGGGAACGGGCTACGAGCAGTACTTC. V usage is TRBV19 and J usage is TRBJ2-7; D is perhaps TRBD1 (6 bases). The V gene's germline CDR1 is LNHDA and CDR2 SQIVND (reference sequence). V lost 6 bases to trimming and J lost 3 bases, with 18 bases between them. This CDR3 is built from 15 residues.

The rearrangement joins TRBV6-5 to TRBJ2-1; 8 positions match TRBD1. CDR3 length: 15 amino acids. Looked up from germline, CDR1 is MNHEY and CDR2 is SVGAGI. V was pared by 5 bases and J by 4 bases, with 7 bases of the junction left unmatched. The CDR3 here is CASSTTRDRYNEQFF. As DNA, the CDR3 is TGTGCCAGCAGTACGACCCGGGACAGGTACAATGAGCAGTTCTTC.